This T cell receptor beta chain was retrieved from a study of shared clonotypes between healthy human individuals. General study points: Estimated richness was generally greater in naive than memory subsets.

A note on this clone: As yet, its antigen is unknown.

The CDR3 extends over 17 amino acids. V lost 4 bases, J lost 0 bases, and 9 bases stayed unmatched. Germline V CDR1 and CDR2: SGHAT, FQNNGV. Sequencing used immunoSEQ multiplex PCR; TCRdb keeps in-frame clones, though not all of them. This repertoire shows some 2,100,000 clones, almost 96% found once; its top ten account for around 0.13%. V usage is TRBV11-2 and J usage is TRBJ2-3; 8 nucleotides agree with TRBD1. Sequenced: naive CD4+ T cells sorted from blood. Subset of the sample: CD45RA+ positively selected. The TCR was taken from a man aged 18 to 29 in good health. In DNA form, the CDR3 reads TGTGCCAGCAGCTCAGGACAGGGTTACTCTAGCACAGATACGCAGTATTTT. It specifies CASSSGQGYSSTDTQYF. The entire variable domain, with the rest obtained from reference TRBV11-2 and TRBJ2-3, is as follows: EAGVAQSPRYKIIEKRQSVAFWCNPISGHATLYWYQQILGQGPKLLIQFQNNGVVDDSQLPKDRFSAERLKGVDSTLKIQPAKLEDSAVYLCASSSGQGYSSTDTQYFGPGTRLTVL.